Sequencing of this T cell receptor (beta chain) was carried out in a study of metastatic and nonmetastatic thyroid tumors. Study details: Comparison of repertoires was carried out across blood and tumor or nodule tissue from malignant and benign thyroid patients. Notes on the study in general: Malignant thyroid tumors reportedly had TCR beta diversity that was significantly higher than in benign nodules, in blood and tumor.

Thyroid surgery was performed in patients who had received no treatment beforehand. A note on this clone: The antigen is undetermined.

Germline V gene sequence: CDR1 SGHRS, CDR2 YFSETQ. J lost 0 bases, V lost 4 bases, and 3 bases had no gene match. CDR3 length: 15 residues. Original handling: For papillary thyroid cancer, a distant-metastasis classifier was constructed from CDR3 differences observed across clinicopathological groups. TCRdb re-called the PCR reads with MiXCR. What appears here as the V and J calls and clone size reflects TCRdb's work, not the paper's. The sample holds under 30,000 clones, roughly 19% seen once. The sequence came from a male donor with papillary thyroid cancer or a benign thyroid nodule (not recorded which). Some clones in this sample may be carry-over from other donors' samples. The chain carries TRBV5-1 and TRBJ2-7; 11 nucleotides match TRBD1. Sequenced: blood. CDR3 nucleotide sequence: TGCGCCAGCAGCCGGGGACAGGGGGACTCCTACGAGCAGTACTTC. Translation: CASSRGQGDSYEQYF.